A single sample gave rise to the 7 T cell receptor beta chains below, sequenced in a study of blood T cell repertoires in COVID-19. Data came from immunoSEQ multiplex PCR; TCRdb stores just in-frame clones and leaves some out. This sample has approximately 300,000 clones, with approximately 86% found just once. Sequencing was performed on peripheral blood. The receptors were gathered from a woman between 50 and 59 years old who had recovered from COVID-19.

This chain connects TRBV7-2 to TRBJ2-5; TRBD2 matches at 10 bases. The germline V gene has CDR1 SGHTA and CDR2 FQGNSA. The CDR3 has 15 residues. Trimming at V came to 4 bases and at J to 5 bases, leaving 7 bases not matched to a gene. CDR3: CASSYQRGGGETQYF. The CDR3 DNA reads as TGTGCCAGCAGCTACCAGCGGGGGGGCGGTGAGACCCAGTACTTC.

The V and J genes are TRBV19 and TRBJ1-1; tentatively, D is TRBD1 (5 bases). The CDR3 has 15 residues. Deletions cut 3 bases from V and 5 bases from J, with 16 bases between. The germline V gene has CDR1 LNHDA and CDR2 SQIVND (reference sequence). CDR3 DNA: TGTGCCAGTAGTATTTCCGGGCAGGGTGAGACTGAAGCTTTCTTT. It yields the protein CASSISGQGETEAFF. Full variable domain (missing parts from reference TRBV19 and TRBJ1-1): DGGITQSPKYLFRKEGQNVTLSCEQNLNHDAMYWYRQDPGQGLRLIYYSQIVNDFQKGDIAEGYSVSREKKESFPLTVTSAQKNPTAFYLCASSISGQGETEAFFGQGTRLTVV.

The V and J genes are TRBV4-1 and TRBJ2-1, with 9 bases that match TRBD2. V lost 7 bases to trimming and J lost 4 bases; unmatched junction nucleotides: 14. The CDR3 loop spans 17 amino acids. Germline V gene lookup returns CDR1 MGHRA and CDR2 YSYEKL. CDR3 sequence: CASTQEGGAGGYNEQFF. The CDR3 DNA reads TGCGCCAGCACTCAAGAGGGGGGAGCGGGGGGATACAATGAGCAGTTCTTC.

The V and J genes are TRBV11-2 and TRBJ1-3; possibly TRBD1 for D (5 bases). The germline gives CDR1 SGHAT, CDR2 FQNNGV. This CDR3 is built from 14 residues. The ends were cut back, 5 bases at V and 1 base at J, with 9 bases in the middle. As DNA, the CDR3 is TGTGCCAGCAGCCCGGGGGGGTCTGGAAACACCATATATTTT. The encoded protein is CASSPGGSGNTIYF.

This clone appeared a few times. J is TRBJ1-1 and V is TRBV6-2 or TRBV6-3; D uncertain. Germline loops: CDR1 MNHEY, CDR2 SVGEGT. Trimming pared 2 bases from V and 8 bases from J, leaving 6 bases between. The CDR3 has 11 residues. The CDR3 DNA is TGTGCCAGCAGTTACCTCCGGGAAGCTTTCTTT. It yields the protein CASSYLREAFF.

This chain uses TRBV5-1 with TRBJ2-7; 9 nucleotides align to TRBD1. The CDR3 sequence is 15 residues long. Germline CDR1 and CDR2: SGHRS and YFSETQ. With 0 bases clipped from V and 4 bases from J, the junction kept 5 bases outside the gene matches. The CDR3 spells CASSLGGQGIYEQYF. The CDR3 nucleotides read TGCGCCAGCAGCTTGGGGGGACAGGGAATATACGAGCAGTACTTC.

This clone came up a few times. The chain recombines TRBV27 with TRBJ1-1; possibly TRBD1 for D (5 bases). Germline V gene lookup returns CDR1 MNHEY and CDR2 SMNVEV (reference sequence). The V end lost 8 bases, the J end lost 1 base, and 11 bases lay between the germline ends. CDR3 size: 13 residues. As DNA, the CDR3 is TGTGCCAGCGCATACAGGACGAACACTGAAGCTTTCTTT. This encodes CASAYRTNTEAFF.